This T cell receptor (beta chain) was recorded in a study of control samples from healthy donors and cancer patients. This clone has only one observation. Trimming removed 0 bases from V and 3 bases from J, with 8 bases in between. This CDR3 has 14 residues. TCRdb's copy holds only in-frame clones and misses some; the assay was immunoSEQ multiplex PCR. The data hold under 450,000 clones, with around 90% observed a single time. This chain connects TRBV23-1 to TRBJ2-5; no reliable D call. TRBV23-1 is an ORF for which the function is uncertain. This receptor was obtained from a man aged 40-50 years with head and neck cancer. Sequenced input: PBMCs. The CDR3 reads CASSQSPGKETQYF. Here the CDR3 DNA reads TGCGCCAGCAGTCAATCTCCAGGTAAAGAGACCCAGTACTTC.